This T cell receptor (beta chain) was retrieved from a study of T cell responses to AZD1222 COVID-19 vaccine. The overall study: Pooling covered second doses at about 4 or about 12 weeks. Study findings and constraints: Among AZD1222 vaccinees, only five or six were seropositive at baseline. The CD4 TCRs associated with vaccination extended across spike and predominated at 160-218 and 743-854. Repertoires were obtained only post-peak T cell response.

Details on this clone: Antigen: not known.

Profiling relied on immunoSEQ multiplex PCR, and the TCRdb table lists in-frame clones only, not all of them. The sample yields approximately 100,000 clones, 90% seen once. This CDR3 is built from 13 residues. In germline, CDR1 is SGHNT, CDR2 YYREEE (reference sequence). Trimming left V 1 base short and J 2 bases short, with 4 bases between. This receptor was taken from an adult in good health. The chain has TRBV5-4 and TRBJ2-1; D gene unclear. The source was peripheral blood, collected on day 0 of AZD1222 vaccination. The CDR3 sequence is CASSLQAYNEQFF. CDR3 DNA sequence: TGTGCCAGCAGCTTGCAGGCCTACAATGAGCAGTTCTTC.